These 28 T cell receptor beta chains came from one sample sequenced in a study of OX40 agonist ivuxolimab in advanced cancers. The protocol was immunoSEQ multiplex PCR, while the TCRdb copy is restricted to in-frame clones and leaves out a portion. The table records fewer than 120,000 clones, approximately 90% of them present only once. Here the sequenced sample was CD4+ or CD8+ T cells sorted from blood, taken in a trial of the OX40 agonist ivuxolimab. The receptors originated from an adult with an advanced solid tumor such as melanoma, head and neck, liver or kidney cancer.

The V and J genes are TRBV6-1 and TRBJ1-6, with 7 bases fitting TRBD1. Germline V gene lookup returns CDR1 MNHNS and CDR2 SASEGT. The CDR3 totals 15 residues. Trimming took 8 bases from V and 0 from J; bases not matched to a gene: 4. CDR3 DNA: TGTGCCAGCGGACAGGAGCCCTCCTATAATTCACCCCTCCACTTT. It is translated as CASGQEPSYNSPLHF.

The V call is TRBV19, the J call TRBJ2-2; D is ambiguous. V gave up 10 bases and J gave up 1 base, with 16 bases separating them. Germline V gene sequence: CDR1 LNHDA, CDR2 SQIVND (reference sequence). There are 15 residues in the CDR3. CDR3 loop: CAIQTSTGNTGELFF. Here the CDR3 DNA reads TGTGCCATACAGACTTCCACGGGGAACACCGGGGAGCTGTTTTTT.

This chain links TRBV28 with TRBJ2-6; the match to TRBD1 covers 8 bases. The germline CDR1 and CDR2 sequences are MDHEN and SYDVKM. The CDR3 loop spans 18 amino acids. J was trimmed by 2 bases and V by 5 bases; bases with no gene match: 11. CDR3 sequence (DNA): TGTGCCAGCAGTGGGAACACAGGGGGTTACGCTGGGGCCAACGTCCTGACTTTC. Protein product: CASSGNTGGYAGANVLTF.

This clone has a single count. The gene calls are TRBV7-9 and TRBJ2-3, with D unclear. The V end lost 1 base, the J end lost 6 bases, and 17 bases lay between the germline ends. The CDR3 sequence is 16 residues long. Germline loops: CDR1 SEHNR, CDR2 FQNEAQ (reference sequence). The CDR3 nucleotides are TGTGCCAGCAGCTTAGGATTGGCGGAGCAGGCGGATACGCAGTATTTT. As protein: CASSLGLAEQADTQYF.

DNA of the CDR3: TGTGCCAGCAGCTTGTCCCTAGGACTAGCGGGGGGTCCTGAGCAGTTCTTC. This encodes CASSLSLGLAGGPEQFF. This rearrangement joins TRBV5-6 to TRBJ2-1; TRBD2 matches 14 bases. Losses at the gene ends were 1 base for V and 9 bases for J; bases not matched to a gene: 9. Germline CDR1 and CDR2: SGHDT and YYEEEE. CDR3 size: 17 residues.

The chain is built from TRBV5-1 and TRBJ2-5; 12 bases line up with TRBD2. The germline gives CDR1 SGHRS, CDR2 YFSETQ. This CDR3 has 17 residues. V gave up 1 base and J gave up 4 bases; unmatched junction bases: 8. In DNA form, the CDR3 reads TGCGCCAGCAGCTTGAGGCCTAGCGGGGGGGCGGCAGAGACCCAGTACTTC. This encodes CASSLRPSGGAAETQYF.

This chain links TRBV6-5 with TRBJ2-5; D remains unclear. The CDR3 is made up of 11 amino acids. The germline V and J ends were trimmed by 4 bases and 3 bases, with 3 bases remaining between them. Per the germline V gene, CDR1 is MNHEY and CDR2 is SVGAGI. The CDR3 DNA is TGTGCCAGCAGTTTAGAAGAGACCCAGTACTTC. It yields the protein CASSLEETQYF.

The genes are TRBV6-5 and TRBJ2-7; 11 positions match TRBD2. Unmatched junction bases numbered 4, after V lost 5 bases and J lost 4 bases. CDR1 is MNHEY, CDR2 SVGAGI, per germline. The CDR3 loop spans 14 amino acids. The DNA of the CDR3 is TGTGCCAGCAGTCCGGGACTAGCGGCTTACGAGCAGTACTTC. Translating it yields CASSPGLAAYEQYF.

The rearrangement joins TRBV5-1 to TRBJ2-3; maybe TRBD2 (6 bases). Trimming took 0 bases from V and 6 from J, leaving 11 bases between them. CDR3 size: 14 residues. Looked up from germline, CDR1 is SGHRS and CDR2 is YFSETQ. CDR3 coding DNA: TGCGCCAGCAGCTTGGAGGAGGGGACGGATACGCAGTATTTT. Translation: CASSLEEGTDTQYF.

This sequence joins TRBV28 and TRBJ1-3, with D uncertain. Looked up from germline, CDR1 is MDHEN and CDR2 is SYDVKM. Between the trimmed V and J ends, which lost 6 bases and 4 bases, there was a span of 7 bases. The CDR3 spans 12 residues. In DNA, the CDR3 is TGTGCCAGCAGGCTACAGGGAAACACCATATATTTT. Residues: CASRLQGNTIYF.

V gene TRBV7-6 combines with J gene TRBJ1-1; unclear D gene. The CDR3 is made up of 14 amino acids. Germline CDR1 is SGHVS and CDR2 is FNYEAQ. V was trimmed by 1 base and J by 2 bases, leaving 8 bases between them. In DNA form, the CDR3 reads TGTGCCAGCAGCTTAGTTGGTATTAACACTGAAGCTTTCTTT. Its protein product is CASSLVGINTEAFF.

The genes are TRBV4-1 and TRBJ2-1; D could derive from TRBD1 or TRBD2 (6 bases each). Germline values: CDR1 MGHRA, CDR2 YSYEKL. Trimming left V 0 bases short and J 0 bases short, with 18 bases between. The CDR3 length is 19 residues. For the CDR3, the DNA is TGCGCCAGCAGCCAAGAGAGAGAGACGGGGGCCTTCTCCTACAATGAGCAGTTCTTC. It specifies CASSQERETGAFSYNEQFF.

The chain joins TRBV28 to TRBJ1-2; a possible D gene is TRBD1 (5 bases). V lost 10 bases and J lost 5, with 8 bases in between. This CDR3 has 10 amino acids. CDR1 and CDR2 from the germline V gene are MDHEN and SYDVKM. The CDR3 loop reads CATDSYGYTF. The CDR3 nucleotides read TGTGCCACCGACAGTTATGGCTACACCTTC.

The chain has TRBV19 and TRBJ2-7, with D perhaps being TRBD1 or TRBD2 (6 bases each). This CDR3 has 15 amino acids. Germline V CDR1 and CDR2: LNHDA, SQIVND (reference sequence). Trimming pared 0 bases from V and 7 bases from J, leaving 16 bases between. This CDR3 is CASSIDRAGAGEQYF. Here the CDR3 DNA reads TGTGCCAGTAGTATAGATCGTGCAGGGGCGGGGGAGCAGTACTTC.

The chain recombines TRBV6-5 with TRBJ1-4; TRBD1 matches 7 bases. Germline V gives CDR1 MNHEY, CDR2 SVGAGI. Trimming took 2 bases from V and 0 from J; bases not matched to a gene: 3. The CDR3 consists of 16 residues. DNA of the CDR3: TGTGCCAGCAGTTACACGGGGACAGCAACTAATGAAAAACTGTTTTTT. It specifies CASSYTGTATNEKLFF.

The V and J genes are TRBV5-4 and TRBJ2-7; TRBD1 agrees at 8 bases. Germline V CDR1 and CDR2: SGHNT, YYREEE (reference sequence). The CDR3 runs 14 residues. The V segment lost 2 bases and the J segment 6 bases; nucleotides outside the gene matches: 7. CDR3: CASSFDRGVGEQYF. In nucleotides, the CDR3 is TGTGCCAGCAGCTTCGACAGGGGCGTGGGCGAGCAGTACTTC.

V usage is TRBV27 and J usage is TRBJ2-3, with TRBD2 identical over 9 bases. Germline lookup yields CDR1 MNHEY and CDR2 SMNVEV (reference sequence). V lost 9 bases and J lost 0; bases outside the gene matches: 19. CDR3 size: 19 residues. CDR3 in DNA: TGTGCCAGTCGCCCTCGGGCAGTTCTAGCGGGGCTTAGCACAGATACGCAGTATTTT. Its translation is CASRPRAVLAGLSTDTQYF.

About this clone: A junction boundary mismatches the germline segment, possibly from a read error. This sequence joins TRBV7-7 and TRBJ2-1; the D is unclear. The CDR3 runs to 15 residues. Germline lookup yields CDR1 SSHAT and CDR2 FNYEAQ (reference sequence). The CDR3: CASSFDSTIGGEQFF. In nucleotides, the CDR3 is TGTGCTAGCAGCTTTGACTCCACTATAGGCGGTGAGCAGTTCTTC.

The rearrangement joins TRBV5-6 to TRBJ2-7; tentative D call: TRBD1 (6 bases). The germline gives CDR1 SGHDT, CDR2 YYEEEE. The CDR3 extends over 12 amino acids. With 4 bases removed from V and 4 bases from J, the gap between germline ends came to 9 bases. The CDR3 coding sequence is TGTGCCAGCAGCCAGGGGCTGTACGAGCAGTACTTC. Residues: CASSQGLYEQYF.

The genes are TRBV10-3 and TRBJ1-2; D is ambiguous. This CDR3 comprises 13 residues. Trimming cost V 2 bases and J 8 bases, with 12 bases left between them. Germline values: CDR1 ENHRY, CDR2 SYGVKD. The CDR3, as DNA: TGTGCCATCAGTGAGGGCGGGGTTGTCGGCTACACCTTC. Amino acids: CAISEGGVVGYTF.

The CDR3 sequence: CASSFPARLVSGNTIYF. The CDR3, as DNA: TGTGCCAGTAGTTTCCCGGCGAGACTGGTCTCTGGAAACACCATATATTTT. This sequence joins TRBV19 and TRBJ1-3; D unresolved. The CDR3 runs 17 residues. The ends were cut back, 5 bases at V and 0 bases at J, with 17 bases in the middle. CDR1 is LNHDA and CDR2 is SQIVND in the germline V gene (reference sequence). The whole variable domain, remainder taken from reference TRBV19 and TRBJ1-3, is DGGITQSPKYLFRKEGQNVTLSCEQNLNHDAMYWYRQDPGQGLRLIYYSQIVNDFQKGDIAEGYSVSREKKESFPLTVTSAQKNPTAFYLCASSFPARLVSGNTIYFGEGSWLTVV.

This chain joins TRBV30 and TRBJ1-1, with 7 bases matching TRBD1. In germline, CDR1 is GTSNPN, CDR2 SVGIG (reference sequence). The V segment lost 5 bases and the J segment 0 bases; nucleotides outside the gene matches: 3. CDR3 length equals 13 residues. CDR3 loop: CAWDRELNTEAFF. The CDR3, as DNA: TGTGCCTGGGACAGGGAATTGAACACTGAAGCTTTCTTT.

DNA for the CDR3: TGTGCCAGTAGTATAGGGGCAGGGGGTTTGAACACTGAAGCTTTCTTT. Residues: CASSIGAGGLNTEAFF. The chain employs TRBV19 and TRBJ1-1; TRBD1 agrees at 7 bases. V shed 1 base, J shed 0 bases, and the junction held 5 bases outside the gene matches. The CDR3 sequence is 16 residues long. Germline CDR1 LNHDA, CDR2 SQIVND (reference sequence).

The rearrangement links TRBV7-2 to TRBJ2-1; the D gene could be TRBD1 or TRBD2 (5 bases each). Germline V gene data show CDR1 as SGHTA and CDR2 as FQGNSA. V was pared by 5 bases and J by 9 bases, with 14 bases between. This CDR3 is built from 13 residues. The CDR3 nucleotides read TGTGCCAGCAGCCCTCTTCTCGGGACTGAGCAGTTCTTC. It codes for CASSPLLGTEQFF.

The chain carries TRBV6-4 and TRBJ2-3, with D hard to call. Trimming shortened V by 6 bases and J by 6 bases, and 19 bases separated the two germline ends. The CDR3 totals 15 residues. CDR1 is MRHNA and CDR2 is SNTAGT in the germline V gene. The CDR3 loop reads CASREDPVEQDTQYF. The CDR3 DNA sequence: TGTGCCAGCAGAGAGGACCCCGTGGAACAGGATACGCAGTATTTT.

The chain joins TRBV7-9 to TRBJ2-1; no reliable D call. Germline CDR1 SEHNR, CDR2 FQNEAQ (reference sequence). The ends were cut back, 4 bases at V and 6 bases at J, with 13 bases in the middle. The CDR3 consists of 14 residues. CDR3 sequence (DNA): TGTGCCAGCAGCTCAGCCTACCAAGGCAATGAGCAGTTCTTC. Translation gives CASSSAYQGNEQFF. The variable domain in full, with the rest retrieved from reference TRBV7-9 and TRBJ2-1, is DTGVSQNPRHKITKRGQNVTFRCDPISEHNRLYWYRQTLGQGPEFLTYFQNEAQLEKSRLLSDRFSAERPKGSFSTLEIQRTEQGDSAMYLCASSSAYQGNEQFFGPGTRLTVL.

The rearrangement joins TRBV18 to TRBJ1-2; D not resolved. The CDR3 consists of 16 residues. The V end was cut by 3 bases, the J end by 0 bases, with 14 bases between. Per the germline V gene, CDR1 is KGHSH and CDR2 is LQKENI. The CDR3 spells CASSPLRGPPNYGYTF. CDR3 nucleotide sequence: TGTGCCAGCTCACCCCTACGAGGACCGCCTAACTATGGCTACACCTTC.

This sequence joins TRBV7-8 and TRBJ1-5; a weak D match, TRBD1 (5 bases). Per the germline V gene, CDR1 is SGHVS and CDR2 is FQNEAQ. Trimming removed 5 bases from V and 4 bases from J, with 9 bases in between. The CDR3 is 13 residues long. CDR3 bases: TGTGCCAGCAGCCCCGACAGAAATCAGCCCCAGCATTTT. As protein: CASSPDRNQPQHF.